The sequence of this T cell receptor (beta chain) was determined in a study of PD-1 blockade in classical Hodgkin lymphoma. Noted time point: newly diagnosed, previously untreated cHL patient sample. Starting with thawed PBMCs, CD4+ T cells were purified by magnetic negative selection. PBMCs representing newly diagnosed, untreated classical Hodgkin lymphoma functioned as the comparison. The V gene's germline CDR1 is LNHDA and CDR2 SQIVND (reference sequence). The V gene lost 5 bases and the J gene lost 1 base, with 8 bases spanning the gap. The CDR3 runs to 13 residues. Data came from immunoSEQ multiplex PCR; TCRdb stores just in-frame clones and leaves some out. The table has 30,000 to 40,000 clones, 85% to 90% seen once.

This TCR came from a human donor with classical Hodgkin lymphoma. The rearrangement uses TRBV19 and TRBJ2-5; no definite D call. The specimen was CD4+ T cells from blood. The DNA for the CDR3 is TGTGCCAGTAGTTCGCGGACCCAAGAGACCCAGTACTTC. Translating it yields CASSSRTQETQYF.